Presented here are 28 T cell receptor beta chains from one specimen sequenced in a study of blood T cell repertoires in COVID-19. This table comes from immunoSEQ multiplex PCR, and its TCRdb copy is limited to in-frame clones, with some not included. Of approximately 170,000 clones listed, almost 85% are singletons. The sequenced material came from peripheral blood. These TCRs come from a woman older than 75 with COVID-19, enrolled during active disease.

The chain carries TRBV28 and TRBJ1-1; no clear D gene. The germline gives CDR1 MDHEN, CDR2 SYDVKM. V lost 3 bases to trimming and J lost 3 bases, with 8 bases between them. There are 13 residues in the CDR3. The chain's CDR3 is CASSFPSDTEAFF. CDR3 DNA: TGTGCCAGCAGTTTCCCCTCCGACACTGAAGCTTTCTTT.

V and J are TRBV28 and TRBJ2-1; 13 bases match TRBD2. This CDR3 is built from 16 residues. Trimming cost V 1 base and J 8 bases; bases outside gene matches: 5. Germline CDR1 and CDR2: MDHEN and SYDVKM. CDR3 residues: CASSLLGLAGEDEQFF. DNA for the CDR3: TGTGCCAGCAGTTTATTAGGACTAGCGGGAGAGGATGAGCAGTTCTTC.

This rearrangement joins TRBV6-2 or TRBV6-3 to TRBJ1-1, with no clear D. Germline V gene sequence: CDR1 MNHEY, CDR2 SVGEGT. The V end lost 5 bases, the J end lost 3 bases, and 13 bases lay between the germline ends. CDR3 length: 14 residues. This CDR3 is CASSPTRRYTEAFF. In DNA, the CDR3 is TGTGCCAGCAGTCCCACCCGGAGGTACACTGAAGCTTTCTTT.

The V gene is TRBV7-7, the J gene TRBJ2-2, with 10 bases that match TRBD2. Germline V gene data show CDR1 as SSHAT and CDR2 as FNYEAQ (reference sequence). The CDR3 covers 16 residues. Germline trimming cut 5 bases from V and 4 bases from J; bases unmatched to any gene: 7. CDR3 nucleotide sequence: TGTGCCAGCAGCGAAGGGACTAGCGTTATCACCGGGGAGCTGTTTTTT. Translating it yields CASSEGTSVITGELFF.

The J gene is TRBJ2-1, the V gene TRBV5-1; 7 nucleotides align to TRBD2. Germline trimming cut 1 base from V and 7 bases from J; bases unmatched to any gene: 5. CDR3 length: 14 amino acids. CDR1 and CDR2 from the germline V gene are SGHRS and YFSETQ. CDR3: CASSLFVGGNEQFF. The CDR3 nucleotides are TGCGCCAGCAGCTTGTTTGTGGGAGGGAATGAGCAGTTCTTC.

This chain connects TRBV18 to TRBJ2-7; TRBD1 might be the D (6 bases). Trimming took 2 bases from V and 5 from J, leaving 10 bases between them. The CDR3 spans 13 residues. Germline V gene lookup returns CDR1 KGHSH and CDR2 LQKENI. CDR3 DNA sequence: TGTGCCAGCTCACCAGGACAGACAAACGAGCAGTACTTC. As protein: CASSPGQTNEQYF.

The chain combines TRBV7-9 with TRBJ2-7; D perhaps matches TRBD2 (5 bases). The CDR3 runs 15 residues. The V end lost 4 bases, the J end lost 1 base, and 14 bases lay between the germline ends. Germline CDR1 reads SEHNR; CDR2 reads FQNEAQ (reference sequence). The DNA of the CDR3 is TGTGCCAGCAGCTCCGACCATACGGGGTCCTACGAGCAGTACTTC. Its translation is CASSSDHTGSYEQYF. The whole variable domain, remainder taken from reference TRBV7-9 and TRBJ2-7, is DTGVSQNPRHKITKRGQNVTFRCDPISEHNRLYWYRQTLGQGPEFLTYFQNEAQLEKSRLLSDRFSAERPKGSFSTLEIQRTEQGDSAMYLCASSSDHTGSYEQYFGPGTRLTVT.

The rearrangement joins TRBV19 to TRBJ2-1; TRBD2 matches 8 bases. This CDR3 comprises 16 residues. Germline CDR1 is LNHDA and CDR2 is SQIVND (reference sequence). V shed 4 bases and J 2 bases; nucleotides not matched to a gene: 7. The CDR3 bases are TGTGCCAGTAGTAGGAGCGGGAGCCCCCCCTACAATGAGCAGTTCTTC. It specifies CASSRSGSPPYNEQFF.

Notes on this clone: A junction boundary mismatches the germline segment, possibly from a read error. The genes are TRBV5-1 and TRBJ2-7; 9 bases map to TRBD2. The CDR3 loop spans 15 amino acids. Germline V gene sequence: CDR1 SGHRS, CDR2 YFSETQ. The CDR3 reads CASSLGSSGVYERYF. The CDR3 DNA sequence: TGCGCCAGCAGCTTGGGTTCTAGCGGGGTCTACGAGCGGTACTTC.

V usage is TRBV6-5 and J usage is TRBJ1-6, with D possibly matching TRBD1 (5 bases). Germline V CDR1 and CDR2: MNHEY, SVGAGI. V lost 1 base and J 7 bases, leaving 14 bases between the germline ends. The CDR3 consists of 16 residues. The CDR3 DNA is TGTGCCAGCAGTTACTTAGAGGGCGGGGCGAATTCACCCCTCCACTTT. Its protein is CASSYLEGGANSPLHF.

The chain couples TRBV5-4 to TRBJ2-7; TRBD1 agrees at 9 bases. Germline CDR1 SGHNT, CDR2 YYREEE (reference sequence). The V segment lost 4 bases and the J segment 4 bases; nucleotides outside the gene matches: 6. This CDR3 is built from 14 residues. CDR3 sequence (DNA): TGTGCCAGCAGCCAGGGACAGGGAGGATACGAGCAGTACTTC. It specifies CASSQGQGGYEQYF.

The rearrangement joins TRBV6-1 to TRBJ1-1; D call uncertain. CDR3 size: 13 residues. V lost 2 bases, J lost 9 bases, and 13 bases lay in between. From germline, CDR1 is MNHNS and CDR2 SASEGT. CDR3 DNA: TGTGCCAGCAGTGAAACGTTAGAGGGAAAAGCTTTCTTT. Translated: CASSETLEGKAFF.

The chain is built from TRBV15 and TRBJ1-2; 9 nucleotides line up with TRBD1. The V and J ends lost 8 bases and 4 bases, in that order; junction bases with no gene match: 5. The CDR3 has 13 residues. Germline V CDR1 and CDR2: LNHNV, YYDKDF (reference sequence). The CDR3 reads CATGMDRGYGYTF. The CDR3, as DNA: TGTGCCACCGGCATGGACAGGGGCTATGGCTACACCTTC.

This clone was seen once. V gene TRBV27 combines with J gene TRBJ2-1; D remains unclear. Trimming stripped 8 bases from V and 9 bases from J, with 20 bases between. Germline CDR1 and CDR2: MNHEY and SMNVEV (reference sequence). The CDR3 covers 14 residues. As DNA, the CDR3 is TGTGCCAGCTCCCCCTATGGGCGCACCAGTGAGCAGTTCTTC. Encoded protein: CASSPYGRTSEQFF.

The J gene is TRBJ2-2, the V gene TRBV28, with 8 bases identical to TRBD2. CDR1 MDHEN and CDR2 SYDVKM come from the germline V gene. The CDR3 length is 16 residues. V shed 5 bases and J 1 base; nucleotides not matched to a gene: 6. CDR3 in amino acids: CASSLLAGLNTGELFF. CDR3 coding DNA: TGTGCCAGCAGTCTTCTAGCGGGCCTGAACACCGGGGAGCTGTTTTTT.

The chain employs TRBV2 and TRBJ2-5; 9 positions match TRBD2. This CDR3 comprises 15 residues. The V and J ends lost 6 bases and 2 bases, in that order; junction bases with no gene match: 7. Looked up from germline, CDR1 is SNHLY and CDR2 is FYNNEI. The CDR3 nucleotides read TGTGCCAGCAGAGCGCGGGGGGGCATTCAAGAGACCCAGTACTTC. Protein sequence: CASRARGGIQETQYF.

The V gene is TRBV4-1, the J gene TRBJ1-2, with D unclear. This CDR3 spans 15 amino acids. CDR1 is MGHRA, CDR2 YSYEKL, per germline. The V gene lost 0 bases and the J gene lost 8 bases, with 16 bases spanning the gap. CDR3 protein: CASSQDLNSQRGYTF. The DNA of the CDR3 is TGCGCCAGCAGCCAAGATTTGAACAGTCAGCGGGGCTACACCTTC.

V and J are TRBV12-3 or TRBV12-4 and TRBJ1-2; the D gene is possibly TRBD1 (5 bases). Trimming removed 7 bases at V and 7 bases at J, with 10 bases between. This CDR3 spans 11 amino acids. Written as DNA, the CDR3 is TGTGCCAGCACCCAGGGTCCTGGCTACACCTTC. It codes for CASTQGPGYTF.

This chain's CDR3 is CASSLGFRLSGEDTQYF. The CDR3 DNA reads TGTGCCAGCAGCTTAGGTTTTCGGCTTAGCGGGGAAGATACGCAGTATTTT. The chain joins TRBV7-9 to TRBJ2-3; 8 bases are shared with TRBD2. The V segment lost 1 base and the J segment 5 bases; nucleotides outside the gene matches: 11. Per the germline V gene, CDR1 is SEHNR and CDR2 is FQNEAQ (reference sequence). The CDR3 has 17 amino acids.

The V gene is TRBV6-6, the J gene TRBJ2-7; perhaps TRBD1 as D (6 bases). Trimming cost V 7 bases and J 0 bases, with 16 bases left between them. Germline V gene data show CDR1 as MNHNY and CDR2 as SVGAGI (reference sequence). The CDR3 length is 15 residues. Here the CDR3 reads CASNPRKDSSYEQYF. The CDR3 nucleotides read TGTGCCAGCAACCCAAGAAAGGACAGCTCCTACGAGCAGTACTTC.

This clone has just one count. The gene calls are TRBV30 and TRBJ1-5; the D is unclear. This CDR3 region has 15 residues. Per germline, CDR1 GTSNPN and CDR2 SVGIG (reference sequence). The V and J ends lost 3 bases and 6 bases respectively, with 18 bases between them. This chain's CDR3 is CAWSPGGSVVQPQHF. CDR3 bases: TGTGCCTGGAGCCCGGGAGGGAGTGTGGTTCAGCCCCAGCATTTT.

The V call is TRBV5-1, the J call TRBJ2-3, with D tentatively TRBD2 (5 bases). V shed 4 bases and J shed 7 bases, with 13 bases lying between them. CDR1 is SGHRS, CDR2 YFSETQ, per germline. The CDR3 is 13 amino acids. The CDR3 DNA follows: TGCGCCAGCAGCCCCGCGGGCGGTTATACGCAGTATTTT. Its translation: CASSPAGGYTQYF.

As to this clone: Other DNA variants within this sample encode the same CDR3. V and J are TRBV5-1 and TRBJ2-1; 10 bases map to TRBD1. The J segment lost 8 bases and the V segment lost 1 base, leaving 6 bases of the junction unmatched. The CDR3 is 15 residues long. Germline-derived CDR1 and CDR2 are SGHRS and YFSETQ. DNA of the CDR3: TGCGCCAGCAGCTTGTTCCGGACAGGGGGTGATGAGCAGTTCTTC. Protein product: CASSLFRTGGDEQFF.

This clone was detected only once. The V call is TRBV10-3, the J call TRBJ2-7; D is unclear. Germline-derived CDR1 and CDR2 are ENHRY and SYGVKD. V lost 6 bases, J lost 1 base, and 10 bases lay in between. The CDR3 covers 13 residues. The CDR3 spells CAIRAADSYEQYF. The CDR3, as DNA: TGTGCCATCAGGGCCGCGGATTCCTACGAGCAGTACTTC.

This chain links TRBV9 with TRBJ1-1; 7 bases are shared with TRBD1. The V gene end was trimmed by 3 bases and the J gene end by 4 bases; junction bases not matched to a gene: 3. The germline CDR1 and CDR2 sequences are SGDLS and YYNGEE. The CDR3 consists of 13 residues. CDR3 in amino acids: CASSGGGFTEAFF. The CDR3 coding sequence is TGTGCCAGCAGCGGAGGGGGCTTCACTGAAGCTTTCTTT. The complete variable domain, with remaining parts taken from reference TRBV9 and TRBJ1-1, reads DSGVTQTPKHLITATGQRVTLRCSPRSGDLSVYWYQQSLDQGLQFLIQYYNGEERAKGNILERFSAQQFPDLHSELNLSSLELGDSALYFCASSGGGFTEAFFGQGTRLTVV.

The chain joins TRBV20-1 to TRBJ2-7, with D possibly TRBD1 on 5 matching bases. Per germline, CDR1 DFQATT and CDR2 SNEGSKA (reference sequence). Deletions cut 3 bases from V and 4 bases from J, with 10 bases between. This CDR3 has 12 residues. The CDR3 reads CSASPGRYEQYF. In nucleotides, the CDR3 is TGCAGTGCTAGTCCAGGGCGTTACGAGCAGTACTTC.

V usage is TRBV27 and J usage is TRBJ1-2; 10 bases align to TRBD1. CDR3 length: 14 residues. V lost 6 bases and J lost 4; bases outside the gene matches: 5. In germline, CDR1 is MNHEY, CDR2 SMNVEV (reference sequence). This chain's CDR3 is CASRRTGGGYGYTF. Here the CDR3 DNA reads TGTGCCAGCAGACGGACAGGGGGAGGCTATGGCTACACCTTC.

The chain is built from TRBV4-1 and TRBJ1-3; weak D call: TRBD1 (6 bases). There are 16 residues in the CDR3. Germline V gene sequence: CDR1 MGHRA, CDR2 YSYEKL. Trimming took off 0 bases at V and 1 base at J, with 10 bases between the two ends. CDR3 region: CASSQDRGGSGNTIYF. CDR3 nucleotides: TGCGCCAGCAGCCAAGATCGAGGGGGTTCTGGAAACACCATATATTTT.